The 9 T cell receptor beta chains reported below all come from one sample, sequenced in a study of a mutant IDH1 vaccine in newly diagnosed glioma. Regarding time point: week 23, last vaccination. The investigators gave 300 ug of mutant IDH1 20-mer peptide in each vaccine dose, together with topical imiquimod. What these receptors recognize is not known. Clones were sequenced by immunoSEQ multiplex PCR, and TCRdb holds only the in-frame ones, with some missing. This table holds tens of thousands of clones, roughly 80% found once. The sample in question was PBMCs, obtained from a glioma patient whose treatment included an IDH1 peptide vaccine. The source of these receptors is a man aged 35 to 55 with glioma.

The count of this clone is one. The chain uses TRBV6-5 and TRBJ1-2, with 10 bases aligning to TRBD1. CDR1 is MNHEY and CDR2 is SVGAGI in the germline V gene. This CDR3 contains 14 residues. V shed 2 bases, J shed 6 bases, and the junction held 3 bases outside the gene matches. CDR3 nucleotide sequence: TGTGCCAGCAGTTACGGACAGGGGGTCGATGGCTACACCTTC. Its translation is CASSYGQGVDGYTF.

The rearrangement uses TRBV7-8 and TRBJ1-1; D unclear. Germline CDR1 is SGHVS and CDR2 is FQNEAQ. This CDR3 is built from 13 residues. The ends were cut back, 4 bases at V and 1 base at J, with 7 bases in the middle. CDR3 residues: CASSSAANTEAFF. CDR3 nucleotides: TGTGCCAGCAGCTCCGCGGCGAACACTGAAGCTTTCTTT.

The chain combines TRBV4-1 with TRBJ2-1; 7 positions match TRBD1. The CDR3 covers 15 residues. Germline V lookup: CDR1 MGHRA, CDR2 YSYEKL. J lost 3 bases, V lost 3 bases, and 5 bases had no gene match. The DNA for the CDR3 is TGCGCCAGCAGCCATCCGGGACAGCGCTACAATGAGCAGTTCTTC. This sequence encodes CASSHPGQRYNEQFF.

This sequence joins TRBV5-1 and TRBJ2-3, with D unresolved. The CDR3 is 17 residues long. Trimming shortened V by 0 bases and J by 0 bases, and 14 bases separated the two germline ends. In germline, CDR1 is SGHRS, CDR2 YFSETQ. CDR3 loop: CASSLDSGPSSTDTQYF. CDR3 bases: TGCGCCAGCAGCTTGGACTCCGGCCCCTCTAGCACAGATACGCAGTATTTT. Drawing the rest from reference TRBV5-1 and TRBJ2-3, the complete variable domain is KAGVTQTPRYLIKTRGQQVTLSCSPISGHRSVSWYQQTPGQGLQFLFEYFSETQRNKGNFPGRFSGRQFSNSRSEMNVSTLELGDSALYLCASSLDSGPSSTDTQYFGPGTRLTVL.

The gene calls are TRBV6-5 and TRBJ1-1; possibly TRBD1 for D (6 bases). The V gene lost 2 bases and the J gene lost 0 bases, with 13 bases spanning the gap. The CDR3 runs 16 residues. CDR1 is MNHEY and CDR2 is SVGAGI in the germline V gene. Here the CDR3 reads CASSYQDSLMNTEAFF. The CDR3 DNA reads TGTGCCAGCAGTTACCAGGACAGTCTCATGAACACTGAAGCTTTCTTT.

The genes are TRBV5-1 and TRBJ2-1; 8 bases are a match to TRBD2. V dropped 0 bases and J dropped 1; count of bases not matched to a gene: 3. This CDR3 comprises 16 residues. Germline loops: CDR1 SGHRS, CDR2 YFSETQ. CDR3 DNA: TGCGCCAGCAGCTTGGTAGCGGGGTCGTCCTACAATGAGCAGTTCTTC. This codes for CASSLVAGSSYNEQFF.

V usage is TRBV7-8 and J usage is TRBJ2-6; no clear D. Germline V gene data show CDR1 as SGHVS and CDR2 as FQNEAQ. CDR3 length: 15 residues. V was cut by 1 base and J by 2 bases, with 6 bases left in between. The CDR3 DNA is TGTGCCAGCAGCTTAGATAGGGCTGGGGCCAACGTCCTGACTTTC. Its protein is CASSLDRAGANVLTF.

This clone has a handful of counts. The V call is TRBV13, the J call TRBJ2-5; no firm D call. The CDR3 length is 12 residues. Trimming left V 2 bases short and J 6 bases short, with 7 bases between. Germline-derived CDR1 and CDR2 are PRHDT and FYEKMQ (reference sequence). The CDR3, as DNA: TGTGCCAGCAGCTTAACCCAGCAGACCCAGTACTTC. Amino acid sequence: CASSLTQQTQYF.

The genes are TRBV7-9 and TRBJ2-5, with TRBD2 identical over 8 bases. Trimming cost V 2 bases and J 1 base; bases outside gene matches: 3. The CDR3 extends over 15 amino acids. CDR1 is SEHNR, CDR2 FQNEAQ, per germline (reference sequence). Here the CDR3 DNA reads TGTGCCAGCAGCTTATGGGCGGGGGGCCAAGAGACCCAGTACTTC. It specifies CASSLWAGGQETQYF.